This is a list of T cell receptor beta chains from one sample in a study of read filtering for tumor transcriptome and immune sequencing. TCRdb fed the reads into MiXCR, producing one record per CDR3 protein. The sample has around 50,000 distinct CDR3 sequences; 20% are singletons. The specimen was a population of CD138-negative cells sorted from bone marrow. The receptors come from a donor over 35 with multiple myeloma. Each CDR3 is given with its conserved first and last residue. Fields, in order: V gene, clone size, J gene, D gene, CDR3 protein, CDR3 DNA. A D gene is named only where the DNA matches it firmly. Where a row states a size, it is once, few, many or the class of an expanded clone; other rows omit it.

>TRBV28|many|TRBJ2-6|TRBD1
CASSLGTAGANVLTF
TGTGCCAGCAGTTTGGGGACAGCCGGGGCCAACGTCCTGACTTTC
>TRBV5-1|many|TRBJ2-1|TRBD1
CASGTGESYNEQFF
TGCGCCAGCGGCACAGGGGAATCCTACAATGAGCAGTTCTTC
>TRBV3-1|many|TRBJ1-1|TRBD1
CASSYEGGGNTEAFF
TGTGCCAGCAGCTATGAAGGGGGCGGGAACACTGAAGCTTTCTTT
>TRBV2|many|TRBJ2-1|-
CASSASSNEQFF
TGTGCCAGCAGCGCTTCTAGTAATGAGCAGTTCTTC
>TRBV5-1|many|TRBJ2-3|TRBD1
CASSQGTGLGGDTQYF
TGCGCCAGCAGCCAAGGGACAGGACTCGGGGGAGATACGCAGTATTTT
>TRBV28|-|TRBJ1-3|TRBD1
CASSPRTGNGNTIYF
TGTGCCAGCAGTCCCCGGACAGGGAATGGAAACACCATATATTTT
>TRBV7-3|many|TRBJ2-3|-
CASSFSGGTDTQYF
TGTGCCAGCAGCTTTTCGGGTGGTACAGATACGCAGTATTTT
>TRBV27|many|TRBJ1-5|TRBD1
CASSSTGAWGPQHF
TGTGCCAGCAGTTCGACAGGGGCCTGGGGGCCCCAGCATTTT
>TRBV3-1|-|TRBJ2-4|-
CSSSPGWRGPKNIQYF
TGTTCCAGCAGCCCTGGGTGGAGGGGGCCCAAAAACATTCAGTACTTT
>TRBV3-1|few|TRBJ1-1|-
CASSQAGGQNTEAFF
TGTGCCAGCAGCCAAGCGGGGGGCCAGAACACTGAAGCTTTCTTT
>TRBV7-9|many|TRBJ2-1|-
CASRVEGNEQFF
TGTGCCAGCAGAGTCGAGGGCAATGAGCAGTTCTTC
>TRBV5-1|many|TRBJ1-1|TRBD1
CASSFLTGAAFF
TGCGCCAGCAGCTTTTTGACAGGGGCGGCTTTCTTT
>TRBV6-1|many|TRBJ1-5|TRBD1
CASHTGWDRPNQPQHF
TGTGCCAGTCACACGGGTTGGGACAGGCCTAATCAGCCCCAGCATTTT
>TRBV11-3|many|TRBJ2-3|TRBD1
CASSLLVGTVTDTQYF
TGTGCCAGCAGCTTATTGGTTGGGACAGTTACAGATACGCAGTATTTT
>TRBV12-3/TRBV12-4|many|TRBJ1-1|-
CASSFNGGTEAFF
TGTGCCAGCAGTTTCAATGGGGGAACTGAAGCTTTCTTT
>TRBV28|many|TRBJ1-4|TRBD1
CASRPDQGAGNEKLFF
TGTGCCAGCAGACCCGACCAGGGGGCGGGTAATGAAAAACTGTTTTTT
>TRBV5-1|many|TRBJ1-1|-
CASSVRPENTEAFF
TGCGCCAGCAGCGTTCGGCCAGAGAACACTGAAGCTTTCTTT
>TRBV23-1|-|TRBJ2-5|-
CASSRSLRKRPSTSGVRQETQYF
-
>TRBV6-2/TRBV6-3|many|TRBJ2-3|TRBD2
CASSLSGTQYF
TGTGCCAGCAGTCTTAGCGGGACGCAGTATTTT
>TRBV5-4|-|TRBJ1-3|TRBD1
CASSMTGAGNTIYF
TGTGCCAGCAGCATGACAGGGGCTGGAAACACCATATATTTT
>TRBV5-1|many|TRBJ2-1|-
CASSLGGLRDNEQFF
TGCGCCAGCAGCTTGGGGGGGCTTAGGGACAATGAGCAGTTCTTC
>TRBV4-1|many|TRBJ2-1|TRBD2
CASSQDGTSGAHNEQFF
TGCGCCAGCAGCCAAGATGGAACTAGCGGGGCACACAATGAGCAGTTCTTC